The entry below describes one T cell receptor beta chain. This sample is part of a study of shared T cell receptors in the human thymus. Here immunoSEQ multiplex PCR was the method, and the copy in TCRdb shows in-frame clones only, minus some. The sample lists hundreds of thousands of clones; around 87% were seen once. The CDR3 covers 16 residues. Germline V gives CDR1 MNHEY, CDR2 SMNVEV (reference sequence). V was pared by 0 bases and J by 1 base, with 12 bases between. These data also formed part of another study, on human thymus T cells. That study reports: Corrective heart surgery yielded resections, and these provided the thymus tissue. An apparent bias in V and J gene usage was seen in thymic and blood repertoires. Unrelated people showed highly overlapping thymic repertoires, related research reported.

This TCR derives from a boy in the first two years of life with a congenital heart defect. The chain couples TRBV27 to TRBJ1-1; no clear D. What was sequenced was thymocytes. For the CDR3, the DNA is TGTGCCAGCAGTTTATCTAAGGACGGGGAGAACACTGAAGCTTTCTTT. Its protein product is CASSLSKDGENTEAFF.